The present T cell receptor (beta chain) was sequenced within a study of cytomegalovirus exposure and HLA in healthy donors. General study findings and limits: One variant, a missense change in DCLRE1C, was linked in a later analysis to TCR beta V- and J-gene trimming. A list of approximately 160 TCR beta chains associated with cytomegalovirus was given. Further analysis, carried out later, found HLA-associated TCR beta chains more clonally expanded than equally common other chains.

Turning to this clone: No antigen is known for it.

With 4 bases removed from V and 3 bases from J, the gap between germline ends came to 13 bases. Germline assignment: CDR1 MNHEY and CDR2 SVGAGI. The CDR3 contains 14 residues. Primers for the PCR totalled 60 Vbeta and 13 Jbeta. Assay: immunoSEQ multiplex PCR; the TCRdb copy retains only in-frame clones and omits some. Here the sample spans some 87,000 clones, 77% being singletons. This TCR came from a man aged 50 or older in good health and CMV-seropositive. The chain couples TRBV6-5 to TRBJ2-7; the D gene is possibly TRBD1 (6 bases). The sequenced sample was PBMCs. CDR3 amino acids: CASSSATGFYEQYF. DNA for the CDR3: TGTGCCAGCAGTTCGGCTACAGGGTTCTACGAGCAGTACTTC.